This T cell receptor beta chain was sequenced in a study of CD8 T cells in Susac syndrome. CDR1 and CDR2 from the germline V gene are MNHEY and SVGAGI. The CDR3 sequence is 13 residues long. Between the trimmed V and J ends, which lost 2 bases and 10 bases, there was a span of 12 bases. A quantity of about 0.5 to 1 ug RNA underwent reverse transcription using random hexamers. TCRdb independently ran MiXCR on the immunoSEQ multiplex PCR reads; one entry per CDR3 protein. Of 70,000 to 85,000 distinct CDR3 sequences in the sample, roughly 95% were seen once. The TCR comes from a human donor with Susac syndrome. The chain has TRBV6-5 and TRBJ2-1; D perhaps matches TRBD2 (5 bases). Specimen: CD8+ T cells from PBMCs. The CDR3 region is CASSYHELGEQFF. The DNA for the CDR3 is TGTGCCAGCAGTTACCATGAACTAGGGGAGCAGTTCTTC.